These 7 T cell receptor beta chains share one sample of origin, sequenced in a study of blood T cell repertoires in COVID-19. Data came from immunoSEQ multiplex PCR; TCRdb stores just in-frame clones and leaves some out. The sample has about 150,000 clones, roughly 84% seen once. Sample: peripheral blood. The receptors were sampled from a man between 65 and 85 years old with acute or convalescent COVID-19.

The CDR3 sequence is CASSWDSVSYNEQFF. The CDR3, as DNA: TGTGCCAGCAGCTGGGACAGTGTATCCTACAATGAGCAGTTCTTC. The chain links TRBV14 to TRBJ2-1, with 7 bases identical to TRBD1. J lost 1 base, V lost 5 bases, and 5 bases had no gene match. The CDR3 contains 15 residues. Germline CDR1 reads SGHDN; CDR2 reads FVKESK.

The genes are TRBV25-1 and TRBJ2-7; D not resolved. V was pared by 10 bases and J by 3 bases, with 10 bases between. CDR3 length: 11 residues. Germline V lookup: CDR1 MGHDK, CDR2 SYGVNS. Written as DNA, the CDR3 is TGTGCCACCGCCCAGTACTACGAGCAGTACTTC. Translation gives CATAQYYEQYF.

This sequence joins TRBV7-9 and TRBJ1-6, with a tentative D call TRBD1 (5 bases). Deletions cut 0 bases from V and 10 bases from J, with 13 bases between. Germline V lookup: CDR1 SEHNR, CDR2 FQNEAQ (reference sequence). The CDR3 has 15 residues. The CDR3 DNA reads as TGTGCCAGCAGCTTAGCAGGGGTCCGGAGCTCACCCCTCCACTTT. Translated, it gives CASSLAGVRSSPLHF.

The chain couples TRBV27 to TRBJ2-7; D is perhaps TRBD2 (7 bases). The CDR3 runs to 14 residues. Trimming stripped 5 bases from V and 3 bases from J, with 14 bases between. The germline gives CDR1 MNHEY, CDR2 SMNVEV (reference sequence). CDR3 sequence: CASSLGGGNYEQYF. CDR3 nucleotide sequence: TGTGCCAGCAGTCTAGGGGGAGGGAACTACGAGCAGTACTTC.

The rearrangement joins TRBV5-1 to TRBJ1-6, with 7 bases that match TRBD1. The CDR3 spans 16 residues. The germline CDR1 and CDR2 sequences are SGHRS and YFSETQ. V shed 4 bases and J 9 bases; nucleotides not matched to a gene: 13. CDR3 loop: CASSPEGATGSSPLHF. In DNA form, the CDR3 reads TGCGCCAGCAGCCCGGAGGGGGCCACGGGGAGTTCACCCCTCCACTTT.

This clone was counted between two and nine times. The V and J genes are TRBV7-3 and TRBJ2-7; 11 nucleotides line up with TRBD1. With V trimmed by 5 bases and J by 7 bases, 10 bases remained unmatched. CDR1 and CDR2 (germline): SGHTA, FQGTGA. This CDR3 is 15 amino acids long. The CDR3: CASSPGQGAVGEQYF. The CDR3 bases are TGTGCCAGCAGCCCCGGACAGGGGGCAGTGGGGGAGCAGTACTTC.

The chain combines TRBV19 with TRBJ2-2; 8 nucleotides line up with TRBD1. The CDR3 extends over 16 amino acids. The germline CDR1 and CDR2 sequences are LNHDA and SQIVND (reference sequence). Trimming cost V 8 bases and J 1 base; bases outside gene matches: 9. The CDR3: CASLRHGTGNTGELFF. CDR3 bases: TGTGCCAGTCTCCGCCATGGGACAGGGAACACCGGGGAGCTGTTTTTT.